The subject of this entry is one TCR beta chain. The V end lost 0 bases, the J end lost 4 bases, and 9 bases lay between the germline ends. The CDR3 is made up of 14 amino acids. Germline assignment: CDR1 ENHRY and CDR2 SYGVKD. The data were obtained in a study of blood T cell repertoires in COVID-19. Original data processing: Amplification from reference gene primers served as the basis for estimated nucleated cell counts. Data came from immunoSEQ multiplex PCR; TCRdb stores just in-frame clones and leaves some out. V, J and clone size are taken as reported in that table, and D and trimming were inferred from the DNA itself. Of 200,000 to 250,000 clones listed, more than 75% are singletons.

This TCR derives from a woman of 80 years or more with COVID-19, enrolled during active disease. The V gene is TRBV10-3, the J gene TRBJ1-2, with D uncertain. Material for sequencing was peripheral blood. CDR3 sequence: CAISESLNGYGYTF. The CDR3 region has the DNA TGTGCCATCAGTGAGTCACTTAATGGCTATGGCTACACCTTC.